A selection of T cell receptor beta chains follows, all from one sample in a study of post-analysis software for immune sequencing data. From the PCR reads, TCRdb called clonotypes with MiXCR, one entry per CDR3 protein. Among about 820,000 distinct CDR3 sequences, about 53% were seen once, and the ten largest hold roughly 4.4%. Specimen: blood. The receptors shown here come from a girl aged 10-17 years with multiple sclerosis. The CDR3 runs from the conserved cysteine through the conserved F or W. Fields, in order: clone size, D gene, V gene, J gene, CDR3 length, CDR3 protein, CDR3 DNA. The D gene is left open where the match is weak. The listing skips clone size in some rows; elsewhere it reads once, few, many or a size class.

many,NA,TRBV18,TRBJ2-5,13,CASSPGAQETQYF,TGTGCCAGCTCACCCGGTGCTCAAGAGACCCAGTACTTC
NA,TRBD2,TRBV5-6,TRBJ2-5,16,CASSEELAGAGETQYF,TGTGCCAGCAGCGAAGAGCTAGCGGGGGCGGGGGAGACCCAGTACTTC
NA,NA,TRBV5-1,TRBJ1-1,19,CASSLFPGLNQGPFTEAFF,TGCGCCAGCAGCTTGTTCCCGGGGCTAAACCAGGGGCCCTTCACTGAAGCTTTCTTT
NA,NA,TRBV20-1,TRBJ1-2,13,CSARGGGDYGYTF,TGCAGTGCTAGAGGAGGAGGGGACTATGGCTACACCTTC
NA,NA,TRBV6-1,TRBJ1-6,14,CASSVQETNSPLHF,TGTGCCAGCAGTGTTCAGGAGACCAATTCACCCCTCCACTTT
NA,TRBD1,TRBV5-1,TRBJ2-7,14,CASSLVDRGGEQYF,TGCGCCAGCAGCTTGGTCGACAGGGGAGGCGAGCAGTACTTC
NA,NA,TRBV12-3/TRBV12-4,TRBJ1-2,13,CASSSKVSGGYTF,TGTGCCAGCAGTTCGAAGGTTTCCGGGGGCTACACCTTC
few,NA,TRBV5-1,TRBJ1-4,15,CASSPQPATNEKLFF,TGCGCCAGCAGCCCGCAGCCTGCAACTAATGAAAAACTGTTTTTT
NA,NA,TRBV20-1,TRBJ2-3,15,CSAALTTASTDTQYF,TGCAGTGCTGCCTTGACAACAGCTAGCACAGATACGCAGTATTTT
NA,TRBD2,TRBV10-2,TRBJ2-1,17,CASKGLAGGPSYNEQFF,TGCGCCAGCAAAGGACTAGCGGGGGGTCCTTCCTACAATGAGCAGTTCTTC
once,TRBD2,TRBV6-4,TRBJ2-1,14,CASASGREGDEQFF,TGTGCCAGCGCCTCTGGGCGGGAGGGGGATGAGCAGTTCTTC
NA,TRBD2,TRBV9,TRBJ2-1,14,CASSVGGSLNEQFF,TGTGCCAGCAGCGTGGGCGGGAGCTTAAATGAGCAGTTCTTC
NA,TRBD1,TRBV29-1,TRBJ2-4,15,CSVEEPGQGWNIQYF,TGCAGCGTTGAAGAACCGGGACAGGGATGGAACATTCAGTACTTC
NA,NA,TRBV12-5,TRBJ1-2,11,CASGPITGYTF,TGTGCTAGTGGTCCTATTACTGGCTACACCTTC
few,TRBD2,TRBV7-2,TRBJ2-1,15,CASRRTSGGYNEQFF,TGTGCCAGCAGAAGGACTAGCGGGGGGTACAATGAGCAGTTCTTC
NA,NA,TRBV29-1,TRBJ1-2,12,CSVPRGALGYTF,TGCAGCGTTCCACGCGGGGCTCTTGGCTACACCTTC
NA,NA,TRBV7-6,TRBJ2-7,13,CASSLGWMAEQYF,TGTGCCAGCAGCTTAGGGTGGATGGCCGAGCAGTACTTC
few,NA,TRBV7-8,TRBJ1-2,14,CASSLLTVNYGYTF,TGTGCCAGCAGCTTACTGACAGTCAACTATGGCTACACCTTC
NA,NA,TRBV10-3,TRBJ2-3,13,CAISVGITDTQYF,TGTGCCATCAGTGTGGGGATCACAGATACGCAGTATTTT
few,TRBD1,TRBV20-1,TRBJ2-5,15,CSARPGQGQQETQYF,TGCAGTGCTAGGCCGGGACAGGGCCAACAAGAGACCCAGTACTTC
NA,TRBD1,TRBV10-3,TRBJ1-5,13,CAINRDREQPQHF,TGTGCCATCAATCGGGACAGGGAGCAGCCCCAGCATTTT
NA,NA,TRBV3-1,TRBJ2-5,14,CASSPPMGSGEQYF,TGTGCCAGCAGCCCCCCTATGGGGAGCGGTGAGCAGTACTTC
NA,NA,TRBV12-3/TRBV12-4,TRBJ2-5,14,CASSSTGTDGSQYF,TGTGCCAGCAGCTCGACAGGGACTGACGGATCGCAGTACTTC
NA,NA,TRBV29-1,TRBJ2-7,12,CSVEGPGYEQYF,TGCAGCGTTGAAGGGCCGGGATACGAGCAGTACTTC
NA,TRBD1,TRBV20-1,TRBJ2-7,14,CSARADRGNHEQYF,TGCAGTGCTAGAGCGGACAGGGGGAACCACGAGCAGTACTTC
once,NA,TRBV7-2,TRBJ2-1,14,CASSFWRQRHEQFF,TGTGCCAGCAGCTTTTGGCGTCAGCGGCATGAGCAGTTCTTC
NA,NA,TRBV6-5,TRBJ2-3,13,CASSRDGRDTQYF,TGTGCCAGCAGCCGGGACGGAAGAGATACGCAGTATTTT
NA,TRBD1,TRBV12-3/TRBV12-4,TRBJ1-2,17,CASSPKGTGDLNYGYTF,TGTGCCAGCAGCCCCAAGGGGACAGGGGACCTTAACTATGGCTACACCTTC
once,TRBD1,TRBV20-1,TRBJ2-1,15,CSALAGTGGYNEQFF,TGCAGTGCCCTCGCCGGGACAGGGGGCTACAATGAGCAGTTCTTC
few,NA,TRBV29-1,TRBJ1-2,12,CSVEGTFHGYTF,TGCAGCGTTGAGGGAACGTTCCATGGCTACACCTTC
once,TRBD1,TRBV6-5,TRBJ1-6,13,CASNRGSNSPLHF,TGTGCCAGCAACAGGGGTAGTAATTCACCCCTCCACTTT
NA,NA,TRBV7-2,TRBJ1-5,15,CASSSGHLSNQPQHF,TGTGCCAGCAGCTCAGGACACCTTAGCAATCAGCCCCAGCATTTT
NA,NA,TRBV6-5,TRBJ1-1,16,CASSYGQGRLNTEAFF,TGTGCCAGCAGTTACGGCCAGGGACGGTTGAACACTGAAGCTTTCTTT
NA,NA,TRBV9,TRBJ2-3,12,CASSATTDTQYF,TGTGCCAGCAGCGCCACGACAGATACGCAGTATTTT
few,TRBD1,TRBV6-5,TRBJ2-7,15,CASSYFGTGVTEQYF,TGTGCCAGCAGTTACTTCGGGACAGGGGTCACCGAGCAGTACTTC
few,TRBD2,TRBV6-1,TRBJ2-7,14,CASNPPGGFYEQYF,TGTGCCAGCAACCCCCCGGGAGGTTTCTACGAGCAGTACTTC
NA,NA,TRBV20-1,TRBJ2-7,15,CSARDDGVRGHEQYF,TGCAGTGCTAGAGATGACGGAGTTCGGGGCCACGAGCAGTACTTC
NA,NA,TRBV6-1,TRBJ2-5,14,CASSERPEPVTQYF,TGTGCCAGCAGTGAACGGCCCGAACCAGTGACCCAGTACTTC
NA,TRBD2,TRBV5-1,TRBJ2-5,13,CASSSDGRETRYF,TGCGCCAGCAGTTCTGACGGGCGGGAGACCCGGTACTTC
NA,NA,TRBV28,TRBJ1-1,14,CASTPGQPNTEAFF,TGTGCCAGCACTCCCGGGCAGCCGAACACTGAAGCTTTCTTT
NA,NA,TRBV5-1,TRBJ2-7,14,CASSLEAGSNEQYF,TGCGCCAGCAGCTTGGAGGCCGGGAGTAACGAGCAGTACTTC
NA,NA,TRBV10-3,TRBJ1-5,14,CAISEGQSNQPQHF,TGTGCCATCAGTGAGGGACAGAGCAATCAGCCCCAGCATTTT
NA,TRBD2,TRBV14,TRBJ2-7,15,CASSHLAGGPAEQYF,TGTGCCAGCAGCCACCTAGCGGGAGGGCCTGCCGAGCAGTACTTC
NA,TRBD1,TRBV20-1,TRBJ1-2,13,CSTYRGLIYGYTF,TGCAGTACCTACAGGGGATTGATCTATGGCTACACCTTC
few,NA,TRBV5-1,TRBJ2-5,14,CASSLPGVGETQYF,TGCGCCAGCAGCTTGCCGGGAGTTGGCGAGACCCAGTACTTC